This is a list of T cell receptor beta chains from one sample in a study of T cells in localized non-small cell lung cancer. Sequencing was performed with immunoSEQ multiplex PCR; in TCRdb, only in-frame clones are kept and a portion is missing. The top ten hold 3% to 4.5% of the sample, which has about 7,300 clones, roughly 24% seen once. This specimen was lung tumor tissue, taken before any cancer treatment. These receptor sequences come from a man aged 35 to 70 with stage III squamous cell lung carcinoma. The CDR3 runs from the conserved cysteine through the conserved F or W. Fields, in order: V gene, clone size, J gene, D gene, CDR3 DNA, CDR3 protein. A D gene is named only where the DNA matches it firmly. A clone size is listed for some rows: how often the clone was seen (once, few, many), or a class if it is expanded.

TRBV28	.	TRBJ1-2	.	TGTGCCAGCAGCCTCGGCCCGGGGTTCTATGGCTACACCTTC	CASSLGPGFYGYTF
TRBV28	.	TRBJ2-7	.	TGTGCCAGCAGGAGGGGGATGCCCTACGAGCAGTACTTC	CASRRGMPYEQYF
TRBV28	.	TRBJ1-5	TRBD1	TGTGCCAGCACCTTCTTGGCAGGGGGATCTCAGCCCCAGCATTTT	CASTFLAGGSQPQHF
TRBV28	.	TRBJ2-2	.	TGTGCCAGCAGTCGGGACTCCGTCTTGGTCCCCGGGGAGCTGTTTTTT	CASSRDSVLVPGELFF
TRBV11-3	few	TRBJ1-3	TRBD1	TGTGCCAGCAGCTTAGGTGGACAGGGGGCGCCTGGAAACACCATATATTTT	CASSLGGQGAPGNTIYF
TRBV6-8	few	TRBJ1-1	.	TGTGCCAGCAGTTACTCGACTTCCGAAATGAACACTGAAGCTTTCTTT	CASSYSTSEMNTEAFF
TRBV19	.	TRBJ1-1	.	TGTGCCAGTAGGGACTCGGGGGGCCCTGAAGCTTTCTTT	CASRDSGGPEAFF
TRBV19	.	TRBJ2-7	.	TGTGCCAGTAGTATAGTTGCTTCTTACGAGCAGTACTTC	CASSIVASYEQYF
TRBV6-8	few	TRBJ2-1	TRBD2	TGTGCCAGCAGTTACTCCGGCGGGGGGCAGTTCTTC	CASSYSGGGQFF
TRBV6-8	.	TRBJ2-2	.	TGTGCCAGCAGTGATGGGGGGACAAACACCGGGGAGCTGTTTTTT	CASSDGGTNTGELFF
TRBV9	.	TRBJ2-1	.	TGTGCCAGCAGTGTTTATGGGGATGAGCAGTTCTTC	CASSVYGDEQFF
TRBV18	.	TRBJ2-7	.	TGTGCCAGCTCAGAATCAGGGGCAGTAGGCTACGAGCAGTACTTC	CASSESGAVGYEQYF
TRBV6-8	few	TRBJ2-4	.	TGTGCCAGCAGTACCTCGACACACCATCTAGCCAAAAACATTCAGTACTTC	CASSTSTHHLAKNIQYF
TRBV11-3	few	TRBJ1-2	.	TGTGCCAGCAGCCCTGGGCTTATGGGGATTAACTATGGCTACACCTTC	CASSPGLMGINYGYTF
TRBV9	.	TRBJ2-7	TRBD1	TGTGCCAGCAGCGAGGGGACAGGATCCTACGAGCAGTACTTC	CASSEGTGSYEQYF
TRBV5-1	once	TRBJ1-1	.	TGCGCCAGCAGCTTTAGCAGCTGGAACACTGAAGCTTTCTTT	CASSFSSWNTEAFF
TRBV6-1	medium-sized	TRBJ2-3	TRBD2	TGTGCCAGCAGTGAAGCGCAAGGACTAGGAGTTGGCAGTTGGCAGTATTTT	CASSEAQGLGVGSWQYF
TRBV29-1	.	TRBJ2-5	TRBD1	TGCAGCGTTGGGGACAGGGGACAACCTGGAGAGACCCAGTACTTC	CSVGDRGQPGETQYF
TRBV6-8	.	TRBJ2-7	.	TGTGCCAGCAGCCCGACCCTTTACGAGCAGTACTTC	CASSPTLYEQYF
TRBV6-8	few	TRBJ1-5	.	TGTGCCAGCAGTTACTCGTTTCCGGGACACCAACCCATTTTT	CASSYSFPGHQPIF
TRBV4-2	medium-sized	TRBJ1-1	.	TGTGCCAGCAGCCAAGGGGGGGGTCCTTTGACAGGAACGATATTGAACACTGAAGCTTTCTTT	CASSQGGGPLTGTILNTEAFF
TRBV19	few	TRBJ2-7	TRBD2	TGTGCCAGTAGCTCGAGCGGGAGGGCCCTCGGCTACGAGCAGTACTTC	CASSSSGRALGYEQYF
TRBV30	few	TRBJ2-5	.	TGTGCCTGGAGTGTAAGGCAAGAGACCCAGTACTTC	CAWSVRQETQYF
TRBV6-8	.	TRBJ2-2	TRBD2	TGTGCCAGCAGACTAGCGGGGGGGCGCACCGGGGAGCTGTTTTTT	CASRLAGGRTGELFF
TRBV11-3	.	TRBJ1-2	.	TGTGCCAGCAGCTTGGATGGGGGGCGGACCTATGGCTACACCTTC	CASSLDGGRTYGYTF
TRBV19	.	TRBJ1-6	.	TGTGCCAGCCTGAGCTCCTATAATTCACCCCTCCACTTT	CASLSSYNSPLHF
TRBV11-3	.	TRBJ1-3	.	TGTGCCAGCAGCTTGGGGGGTGGTGGAAACACCATATATTTT	CASSLGGGGNTIYF
TRBV19	.	TRBJ2-3	TRBD2	TGTGCCAGTAGTGCCCAACTAGCGGGAGTTGATCTTACGCAGTATTTT	CASSAQLAGVDLTQYF